Each of the 14 T cell receptor beta chains below was sequenced from the same sample in a study of long-term antiretroviral therapy in people with HIV. Survey level was the resolution at which the v3.0 immunoSEQ assay ran. The method was immunoSEQ multiplex PCR; TCRdb's version includes in-frame clones alone and lacks a portion of them. The table includes roughly 8,500 clones, over 70% detected once. The starting material was unsorted PBMCs, obtained about 2.5 years before starting antiretroviral therapy. Source of these receptors: a middle-aged man with HIV.

CDR3 coding DNA: TGTGCCAGCAGCTTGGTTTTCCGGGGCCCAATGAACACTGAAGCTTTCTTT. It is translated as CASSLVFRGPMNTEAFF. The rearrangement links TRBV5-5 to TRBJ1-1; the D gene is possibly TRBD1 (5 bases). The germline V gene has CDR1 SGHKS and CDR2 YYEKEE (reference sequence). The CDR3 runs 17 residues. V lost 0 bases and J lost 0, with 15 bases in between.

The rearrangement uses TRBV5-5 and TRBJ2-7, with D possibly being TRBD1 (6 bases). Per germline, CDR1 SGHKS and CDR2 YYEKEE (reference sequence). The CDR3 is 16 residues long. V lost 2 bases and J lost 4, with 19 bases in between. The CDR3: CASSLLALGAPYEQYF. DNA for the CDR3: TGTGCCAGCAGCTTATTGGCCCTGGGGGCCCCTTACGAGCAGTACTTC.

By share, this clone ranks as large. This chain links TRBV7-9 with TRBJ2-1; D might be TRBD2 (5 bases). V lost 3 bases, J lost 7 bases, and 16 bases lay in between. Germline-derived CDR1 and CDR2 are SEHNR and FQNEAQ (reference sequence). The CDR3 sequence is 15 residues long. In DNA form, the CDR3 reads TGTGCCAGCAGCTTGCAAACTAGTAGGGTGAATGAGCAGTTCTTC. Amino acids: CASSLQTSRVNEQFF.

The rearrangement links TRBV4-1 to TRBJ1-4; tentative D call: TRBD1 (5 bases). Germline CDR1 reads MGHRA; CDR2 reads YSYEKL. This CDR3 spans 15 amino acids. The V end lost 0 bases, the J end lost 3 bases, and 8 bases lay between the germline ends. Written as DNA, the CDR3 is TGCGCCAGCAGCCAAGATGGACATTCTAATGAAAAACTGTTTTTT. Translation: CASSQDGHSNEKLFF.

The V call is TRBV11-2, the J call TRBJ1-4; D ambiguous. Germline loops: CDR1 SGHAT, CDR2 FQNNGV. The CDR3 covers 16 residues. V was pared by 4 bases and J by 2 bases, with 14 bases between. CDR3 sequence (DNA): TGTGCCAGCAGCTCCCCGGGGAGTGGGACTAATGAAAAACTGTTTTTT. Its protein product is CASSSPGSGTNEKLFF. The entire variable domain, with the rest obtained from reference TRBV11-2 and TRBJ1-4, is as follows: EAGVAQSPRYKIIEKRQSVAFWCNPISGHATLYWYQQILGQGPKLLIQFQNNGVVDDSQLPKDRFSAERLKGVDSTLKIQPAKLEDSAVYLCASSSPGSGTNEKLFFGSGTQLSVL.

The rearrangement links TRBV18 to TRBJ2-7, with D unclear. CDR1 is KGHSH and CDR2 is LQKENI in the germline V gene. CDR3 length equals 14 residues. V was cut by 2 bases and J by 3 bases, with 11 bases left in between. The chain's CDR3 is CASSPGNPLYEQYF. The CDR3 region has the DNA TGTGCCAGCTCACCAGGGAACCCCCTCTACGAGCAGTACTTC.

This chain connects TRBV27 to TRBJ2-7; D remains unclear. This CDR3 spans 15 amino acids. Trimming removed 1 base at V and 0 bases at J, with 10 bases between. In germline, CDR1 is MNHEY, CDR2 SMNVEV (reference sequence). CDR3 sequence (DNA): TGTGCCAGCAGTTTATTTGCGACAAGCTCCTACGAGCAGTACTTC. This translates into CASSLFATSSYEQYF.

The rearrangement joins TRBV4-3 to TRBJ1-4; no clear D gene. The CDR3 has 14 residues. Germline CDR1 and CDR2: LGHNA and YSLEER. With 0 bases removed from V and 7 bases from J, the gap between germline ends came to 9 bases. The CDR3 loop reads CASSQDKAVEKLFF. The CDR3, as DNA: TGCGCCAGCAGCCAAGATAAAGCCGTTGAAAAACTGTTTTTT.

The gene calls are TRBV29-1 and TRBJ2-7; 8 bases are a match to TRBD1. Trimming at V came to 4 bases and at J to 3 bases, leaving 11 bases not matched to a gene. There are 15 residues in the CDR3. Germline loops: CDR1 SQVTM, CDR2 ANQGSEA. CDR3 in DNA: TGCAGCGTTGGATACAGGACAGGGTGGAACTACGAGCAGTACTTC. The encoded protein is CSVGYRTGWNYEQYF.

This clone was detected once. This chain joins TRBV10-3 and TRBJ2-2; possibly TRBD1 for D (6 bases). Germline CDR1 and CDR2: ENHRY and SYGVKD. The ends were cut back, 8 bases at V and 0 bases at J, with 10 bases in the middle. The CDR3 length is 14 residues. This chain's CDR3 is CAIDAGANTGELFF. For the CDR3, the DNA is TGTGCCATCGACGCAGGGGCGAACACCGGGGAGCTGTTTTTT.

The chain couples TRBV19 to TRBJ1-2; 9 bases match TRBD1. The CDR3 is 17 residues long. V shed 3 bases, J shed 2 bases, and the junction held 10 bases outside the gene matches. The V gene's germline CDR1 is LNHDA and CDR2 SQIVND (reference sequence). The CDR3 DNA reads as TGTGCCAGTAGTATCAATGAGGACAGGGGAAAAAACTATGGCTACACCTTC. Amino acids: CASSINEDRGKNYGYTF.

J is TRBJ1-5 and V is TRBV7-9, with D tentatively TRBD1 (5 bases). V lost 3 bases, J lost 0 bases, and 12 bases lay in between. This CDR3 contains 16 residues. CDR1 SEHNR and CDR2 FQNEAQ come from the germline V gene (reference sequence). CDR3 sequence (DNA): TGTGCCAGCAGCTTCGGGACGGACGTTAGCAATCAGCCCCAGCATTTT. The encoded protein is CASSFGTDVSNQPQHF.

The chain has TRBV18 and TRBJ2-3; 9 bases are shared with TRBD2. With V trimmed by 3 bases and J by 2 bases, 6 bases remained unmatched. Germline assignment: CDR1 KGHSH and CDR2 LQKENI. This CDR3 is built from 16 residues. Written as DNA, the CDR3 is TGTGCCAGCTCACCCAAAGCGGGGGGTATCACAGATACGCAGTATTTT. Translating gives CASSPKAGGITDTQYF. The full variable domain, in which reference TRBV18 and TRBJ2-3 provide the parts outside the CDR3, is NAGVMQNPRHLVRRRGQEARLRCSPMKGHSHVYWYRQLPEEGLKFMVYLQKENIIDESGMPKERFSAEFPKEGPSILRIQQVVRGDSAAYFCASSPKAGGITDTQYFGPGTRLTVL.

V is TRBV7-9 and J is TRBJ1-5; D gene unclear. Germline values: CDR1 SEHNR, CDR2 FQNEAQ (reference sequence). V was cut by 4 bases and J by 9 bases, with 10 bases left in between. The CDR3 runs to 12 residues. CDR3 sequence: CASSSINGPQHF. CDR3 coding DNA: TGTGCCAGCAGCTCGATTAACGGGCCCCAGCATTTT.